The TCR beta chain described here comes from a study of T cell responses to AZD1222 COVID-19 vaccine. This CDR3 is built from 13 residues. V was clipped by 8 bases and J by 5 bases, with 10 bases between them. The V gene's germline CDR1 is MNHEY and CDR2 SVGAGI. Study results and caveats: Baseline antibody screening turned up just five to seven seropositive AZD1222 recipients. Variant regions that are unmutated are reportedly the target of nearly half of spike-specific TCRs.

This table comes from immunoSEQ multiplex PCR, and its TCRdb copy is limited to in-frame clones, with some not included. The data contain about 26,000 clones, around 90% of them singletons. With regard to this clone: Its matching antigen is unknown.

The chain combines TRBV6-5 with TRBJ1-6, with D uncertain. This receptor was obtained from an adult who received the AZD1222 COVID-19 vaccine. This specimen was peripheral blood, taken 28 days after the second AZD1222 dose. CDR3 amino acids: CASRAVDNSPLHF. CDR3 coding DNA: TGTGCCAGCCGCGCAGTTGATAATTCACCCCTCCACTTT.